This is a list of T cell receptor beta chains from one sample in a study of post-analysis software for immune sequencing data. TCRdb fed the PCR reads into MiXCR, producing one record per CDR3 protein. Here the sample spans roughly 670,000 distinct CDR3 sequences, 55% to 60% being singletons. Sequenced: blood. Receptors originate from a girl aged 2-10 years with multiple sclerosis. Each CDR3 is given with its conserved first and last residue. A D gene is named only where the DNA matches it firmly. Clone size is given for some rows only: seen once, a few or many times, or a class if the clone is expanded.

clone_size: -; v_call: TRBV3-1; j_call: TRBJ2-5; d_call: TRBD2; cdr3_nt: TGTGCCAGCAGCCTTGGACTAGCGGGAGTAGGCCAAGAGACCCAGTACTTC; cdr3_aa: CASSLGLAGVGQETQYF
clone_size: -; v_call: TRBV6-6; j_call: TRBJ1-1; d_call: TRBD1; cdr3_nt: TGTGCCAGCAGTCACCGGGACAGCATGAACACTGAAGCTTTCTTT; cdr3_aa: CASSHRDSMNTEAFF
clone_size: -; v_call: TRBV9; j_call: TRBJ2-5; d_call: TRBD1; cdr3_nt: TGTGCCAGCAGCGTAGCTACAGGGGGCGCAGAGACGACCCAGTACTTC; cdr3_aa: CASSVATGGAETTQYF
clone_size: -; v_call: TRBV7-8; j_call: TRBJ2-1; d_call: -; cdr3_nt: TGTGCCAGCAGCTTAGACAGGGTGGGCAATGAGCAGTTCTTC; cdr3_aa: CASSLDRVGNEQFF
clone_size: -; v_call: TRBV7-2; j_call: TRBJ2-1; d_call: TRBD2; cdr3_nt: TGTGCCAGCAGCCCATCCCTAGCGGGGGGTTACAATGAGCAGTTCTTC; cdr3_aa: CASSPSLAGGYNEQFF
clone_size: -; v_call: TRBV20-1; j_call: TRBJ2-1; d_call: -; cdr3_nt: TGCAGTGCTAGCAGGAGCGGAGAGCAGTTCTTC; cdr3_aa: CSASRSGEQFF
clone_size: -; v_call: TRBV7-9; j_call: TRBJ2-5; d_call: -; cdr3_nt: TGTGCCAGCAGCCCCGCCGGAGGAGGCTACCAAGAGACCCAGTACTTC; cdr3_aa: CASSPAGGGYQETQYF
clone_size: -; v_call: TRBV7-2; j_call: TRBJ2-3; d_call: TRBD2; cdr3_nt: TGTGCCAGCAGCTCCCAGGGCGGGGGGACCACAGATACGCAGTATTTT; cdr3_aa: CASSSQGGGTTDTQYF
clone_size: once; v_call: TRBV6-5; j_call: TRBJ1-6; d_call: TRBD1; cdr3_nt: TGTGCCAGCAGTCCAAGACAGGGCTCACTCCTCCACTTT; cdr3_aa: CASSPRQGSLLHF
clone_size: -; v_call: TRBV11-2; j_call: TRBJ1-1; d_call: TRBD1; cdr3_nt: TGTGCCAGCAGCTTAGCTCTAATAGGGGGCGTGAACACTGAAGCTTTCTTT; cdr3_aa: CASSLALIGGVNTEAFF
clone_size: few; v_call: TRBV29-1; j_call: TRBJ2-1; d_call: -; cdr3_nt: TGCAGCGCGGTCGGGGGTAACTCCTACAATGAGCAGTTCTTC; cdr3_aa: CSAVGGNSYNEQFF
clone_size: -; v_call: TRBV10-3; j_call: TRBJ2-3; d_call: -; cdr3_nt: TGTGCCATCAGTGCTGGACAGAGCACAGATACGCAGTATTTT; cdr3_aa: CAISAGQSTDTQYF
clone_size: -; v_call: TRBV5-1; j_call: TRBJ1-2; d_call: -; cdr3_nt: TGCGCCAGCAGTGCCGGACTATCCCGTGGCTACACCTTC; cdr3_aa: CASSAGLSRGYTF
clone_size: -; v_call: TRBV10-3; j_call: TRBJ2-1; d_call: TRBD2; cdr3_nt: TGTGCCACCAATAGCGGGGGCGATGAGCAGTTCTTC; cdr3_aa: CATNSGGDEQFF
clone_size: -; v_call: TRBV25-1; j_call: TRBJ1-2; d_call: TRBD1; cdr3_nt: TGTGCCAGCAAACGACAGGGGGCGCTAGGCTACACCTTC; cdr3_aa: CASKRQGALGYTF
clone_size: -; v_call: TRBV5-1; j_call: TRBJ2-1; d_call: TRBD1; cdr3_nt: TGCGCCAGCAGCGCAACCGGGACAGGTGTGGATGAGCAGTTCTTC; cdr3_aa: CASSATGTGVDEQFF
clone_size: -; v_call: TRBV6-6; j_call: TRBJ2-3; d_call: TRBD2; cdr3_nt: TGTGCCAGCAGAGCGACTAGCGGGAGGGCTGGGCTAGATACGCAGTATTTT; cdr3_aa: CASRATSGRAGLDTQYF
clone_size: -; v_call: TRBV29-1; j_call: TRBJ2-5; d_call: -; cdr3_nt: TGCAGCGGGAAGGATGGGCGCTTGACCCAGTACTTC; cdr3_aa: CSGKDGRLTQYF
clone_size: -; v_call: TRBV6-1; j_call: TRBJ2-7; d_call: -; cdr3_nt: TGTGCCAGCAGACCAGAATGGATCTACGAGCAGTACTTC; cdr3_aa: CASRPEWIYEQYF
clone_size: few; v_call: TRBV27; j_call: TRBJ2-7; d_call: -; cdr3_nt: TGTGCCAGCAGGGACCCGGACCACGAGCAGTACTTC; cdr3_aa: CASRDPDHEQYF
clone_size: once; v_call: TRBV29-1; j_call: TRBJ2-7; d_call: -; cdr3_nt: TGCAGCGTTGAGATGGACCTGTTTCCATACGAGCAGTACTTC; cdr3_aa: CSVEMDLFPYEQYF
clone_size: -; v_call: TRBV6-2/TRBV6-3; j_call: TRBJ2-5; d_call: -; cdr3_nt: TGTGCCAGCAGTCGCCGAGGGAGCGGCGAGACCCAGTACTTC; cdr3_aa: CASSRRGSGETQYF
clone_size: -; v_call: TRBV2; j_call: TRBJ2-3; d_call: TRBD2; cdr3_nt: TGTGCCAGCAGTCCTCCTAGCGGGATGGATACGCAGTATTTT; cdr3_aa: CASSPPSGMDTQYF
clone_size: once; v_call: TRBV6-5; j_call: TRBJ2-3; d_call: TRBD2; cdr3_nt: TGTGCCAGCAGTTTCCTGCTAGCGGGAGCAGGTGGCACAGATACGCAGTATTTT; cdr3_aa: CASSFLLAGAGGTDTQYF
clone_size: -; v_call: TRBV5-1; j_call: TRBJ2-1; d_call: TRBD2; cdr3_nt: TGCGCCAGCAGCTTGATTCTAGCGGGCTTCAACTCCTACAATGAGCAGTTCTTC; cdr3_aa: CASSLILAGFNSYNEQFF
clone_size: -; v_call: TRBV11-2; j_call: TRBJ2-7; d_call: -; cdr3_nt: TGTGCCAGCAGCTTCACGCAAGACAACTCCAGGGTGTACGAGCAGTACTTC; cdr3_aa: CASSFTQDNSRVYEQYF
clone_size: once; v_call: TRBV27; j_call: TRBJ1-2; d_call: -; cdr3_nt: TGTGCCACCCAACAGGGTCGCGACTATGGCTACACCTTC; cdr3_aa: CATQQGRDYGYTF
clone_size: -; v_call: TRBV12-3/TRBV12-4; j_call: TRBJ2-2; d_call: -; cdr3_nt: TGTGCCAGCAGGAAGGGACTGAGCGGGGAGCTGTTTTTT; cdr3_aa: CASRKGLSGELFF
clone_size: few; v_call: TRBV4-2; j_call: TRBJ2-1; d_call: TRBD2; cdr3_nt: TGTGCCAGCAGCCAAGAATCCAGCGGGGCGCAGTTCTTC; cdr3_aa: CASSQESSGAQFF
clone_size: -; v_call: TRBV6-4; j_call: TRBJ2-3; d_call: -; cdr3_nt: TGTGCCAGCAGCGCCGGCGGGCACACAGATACGCAGTATTTT; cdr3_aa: CASSAGGHTDTQYF
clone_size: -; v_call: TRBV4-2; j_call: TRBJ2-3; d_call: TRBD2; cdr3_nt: TGTGCCAGCAGCCAAGGCGGACTAGCTTCAGATACGCAGTATTTT; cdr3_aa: CASSQGGLASDTQYF
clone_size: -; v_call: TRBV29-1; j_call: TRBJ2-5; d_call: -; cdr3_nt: TGCAGCGTCGTAGAAAGAGCCCCTAAAGAGCAGTACTTC; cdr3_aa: CSVVERAPKEQYF